This T cell receptor (beta chain) is drawn from a study of cytomegalovirus exposure and HLA in healthy donors. The study ran its PCR with 60 Vbeta and 13 Jbeta primers. Clones were sequenced by immunoSEQ multiplex PCR, and TCRdb holds only the in-frame ones, with some missing. This table has 140,000 to 150,000 clones, 75% to 90% appearing once. Sequencing used PBMCs. The receptor was isolated from a man aged 40-49 years in good health and CMV-seronegative.

The CDR3 loop reads CATRSYQGKNEQYF. The CDR3 DNA sequence: TGTGCCACCAGGTCTTATCAGGGGAAGAACGAGCAGTACTTC. The chain combines TRBV15 with TRBJ2-5; TRBD1 might be the D (6 bases). The last part of the DNA fits TRBJ2-7 better; the J call may be wrong. Germline-derived CDR1 and CDR2 are LNHNV and YYDKDF (reference sequence). The CDR3 has 14 residues.